This TCR beta chain was sequenced during a study of blood T cell repertoires in COVID-19. Study at large: Sites across the United States, Italy and Spain contributed samples from acute and convalescent COVID-19. Sources were T cells, B-cell-depleted T cells, or PBMCs; the material itself was cDNA or gDNA.

Methods used by the authors: From reference gene primer amplification, estimates of nucleated cell counts were derived. Assay: immunoSEQ multiplex PCR; the TCRdb copy retains only in-frame clones and omits some. The V and J calls and clone size were taken over from that table, and D and trimming were inferred from the DNA. The table lists about 170,000 clones, 74% of them singletons. Germline CDR1 is LGHDT and CDR2 is YNNKEL (reference sequence). The CDR3 is 16 amino acids. The V segment lost 0 bases and the J segment 7 bases; nucleotides outside the gene matches: 3. The receptor was derived from an elderly woman with acute or convalescent COVID-19. What was sequenced was peripheral blood. The chain uses TRBV3-1 (or the pseudogene TRBV3-2) and TRBJ2-2; 12 bases agree with TRBD1. In DNA form, the CDR3 reads TGTGCCAGCAGCCAAGATGGGACAGGGGGCTTCGGGGAGCTGTTTTTT. Its protein is CASSQDGTGGFGELFF.